These 13 T cell receptor beta chains were all obtained from the same sample, sequenced in a study of T-cell reconstitution after alpha-beta-depleted transplantation in children. The TCRbeta library was prepared with unique molecular identifiers. TCRdb independently ran MiXCR on the PCR reads; one entry per CDR3 protein. The table records 900,000 or so distinct CDR3 sequences, 15% to 20% of them present only once. The specimen was PBMCs, mostly from graft donor cells, collected 360 days after TCRalphabeta/CD19-depleted stem cell transplant. These receptors all stem from a male patient between 5 and 17 years old who had a stem cell transplant for acute lymphoblastic leukemia, so the T cells may come from the graft donor.

This clonotype was seen ten or more times. This chain connects TRBV24-1 to TRBJ2-3; 11 positions agree with TRBD2. V lost 1 base to trimming and J lost 4 bases; unmatched junction nucleotides: 3. The CDR3 has 16 residues. Germline V lookup: CDR1 KGHDR, CDR2 SFDVKD. The CDR3 here is CATSDLKLAGADTQYF. CDR3 nucleotide sequence: TGTGCCACCAGTGATTTAAAACTAGCGGGAGCAGATACGCAGTATTTT.

The CDR3 loop is CASSQVMDTQYF. As DNA, the CDR3 is TGCGCCAGCAGCCAAGTCATGGATACGCAGTATTTT. This chain joins TRBV4-1 and TRBJ2-3; D is ambiguous. There are 12 residues in the CDR3. The germline CDR1 and CDR2 sequences are MGHRA and YSYEKL. The ends were cut back, 1 base at V and 6 bases at J, with 5 bases in the middle.

In this sample, this clonotype turned up many times. The chain has TRBV6-5 and TRBJ2-2; D unclear. CDR1 and CDR2 (germline): MNHEY, SVGAGI. V lost 1 base and J lost 8, with 5 bases in between. The CDR3 covers 12 residues. The CDR3 DNA reads as TGTGCCAGCAGTTACTTTCGGGGGGAGCTGTTTTTT. Encoded protein: CASSYFRGELFF.

The V and J genes are TRBV10-3 and TRBJ1-1, with TRBD1 matching over 8 bases. Germline assignment: CDR1 ENHRY and CDR2 SYGVKD. The length of the CDR3 is 15 residues. Unmatched junction bases numbered 9, after V lost 6 bases and J lost 3 bases. CDR3 sequence (DNA): TGTGCCATCAGGACACCGACAGGGGAGTACACTGAAGCTTTCTTT. This encodes CAIRTPTGEYTEAFF.

This clonotype was counted ten times or more. The chain joins TRBV4-2 to TRBJ2-7; D remains ambiguous. The germline V and J ends were trimmed by 1 base and 2 bases, with 6 bases remaining between them. The CDR3 extends over 13 amino acids. Germline V gene lookup returns CDR1 LGHNA and CDR2 YNFKEQ. CDR3 residues: CASSQAPAYEQYF. CDR3 DNA sequence: TGTGCCAGCAGCCAAGCACCGGCCTACGAGCAGTACTTC.

The chain is built from TRBV10-1 and TRBJ2-1, with D unclear. Germline V CDR1 and CDR2: WNHNN, SYGVQD (reference sequence). The CDR3 extends over 11 amino acids. Deletions cut 6 bases from V and 11 bases from J, with 11 bases between. The CDR3 protein is CASRSGGKQFF. In DNA, the CDR3 is TGCGCCAGCAGATCAGGTGGGAAGCAGTTCTTC.

This clonotype was observed a few times. V gene TRBV20-1 combines with J gene TRBJ2-7; TRBD2 might be the D (7 bases). This CDR3 is 14 amino acids long. The germline V gene encodes CDR1 DFQATT and CDR2 SNEGSKA (reference sequence). Trimming took off 3 bases at V and 4 bases at J, with 16 bases between the two ends. The chain's CDR3 is CSASSGGDRYEQYF. CDR3 DNA: TGCAGTGCTAGTTCGGGGGGCGATAGGTACGAGCAGTACTTC.

This chain joins TRBV29-1 and TRBJ2-3; 9 nucleotides align to TRBD1. Germline V gene sequence: CDR1 SQVTM, CDR2 ANQGSEA. The CDR3 totals 14 residues. V dropped 5 bases and J dropped 4; count of bases not matched to a gene: 7. The CDR3 DNA follows: TGCAGCGTTTCCCGACAGGGGGAAGCAGATACGCAGTATTTT. Protein sequence: CSVSRQGEADTQYF.

Ten or more counts support this clonotype. V usage is TRBV18 and J usage is TRBJ2-2, with D maybe TRBD1 (6 bases). V lost 1 base, J lost 0 bases, and 9 bases lay in between. The length of the CDR3 is 16 residues. In germline, CDR1 is KGHSH, CDR2 LQKENI. The CDR3 DNA follows: TGTGCCAGCTCACCACTTGGGGGCCCGAACACCGGGGAGCTGTTTTTT. This gives the protein CASSPLGGPNTGELFF. Filled out from reference TRBV18 and TRBJ2-2, the complete variable domain reads NAGVMQNPRHLVRRRGQEARLRCSPMKGHSHVYWYRQLPEEGLKFMVYLQKENIIDESGMPKERFSAEFPKEGPSILRIQQVVRGDSAAYFCASSPLGGPNTGELFFGEGSRLTVL.

At least ten counts were recorded for this clonotype. The chain joins TRBV4-2 to TRBJ2-7; D is perhaps TRBD1 (6 bases). The V gene's germline CDR1 is LGHNA and CDR2 YNFKEQ. CDR3 length: 17 residues. Trimming removed 2 bases from V and 0 bases from J, with 17 bases in between. Here the CDR3 DNA reads TGTGCCAGCAGCCAACGCGGACAGAACTTCTTCTCCTACGAGCAGTACTTC. It codes for CASSQRGQNFFSYEQYF.

This clonotype appeared a few times. J is TRBJ1-5 and V is TRBV10-3, with 7 bases that match TRBD1. Germline values: CDR1 ENHRY, CDR2 SYGVKD. J was trimmed by 5 bases and V by 5 bases; bases with no gene match: 9. The CDR3 extends over 15 amino acids. The CDR3 region is CAISKGGDRYQPQHF. The CDR3 nucleotides are TGTGCCATCAGTAAAGGGGGGGACAGATATCAGCCCCAGCATTTT.

This sequence joins TRBV20-1 and TRBJ2-3, with TRBD2 matching over 10 bases. The CDR3 length is 16 residues. Germline assignment: CDR1 DFQATT and CDR2 SNEGSKA (reference sequence). The junction had 7 bases not matched to a gene; V was cut back by 2 bases and J by 2 bases. CDR3 protein: CSARKPGTSDTDTQYF. The CDR3 region has the DNA TGCAGTGCTAGAAAACCCGGGACTAGCGACACAGATACGCAGTATTTT.

In its sample, this clonotype was seen many times. V is TRBV29-1 and J is TRBJ2-7, with 10 bases that match TRBD2. V shed 5 bases and J 3 bases; nucleotides not matched to a gene: 10. CDR1 is SQVTM and CDR2 is ANQGSEA in the germline V gene. The CDR3 consists of 15 residues. This CDR3 is CSVLPIAGGGYEQYF. DNA of the CDR3: TGCAGCGTTCTCCCTATAGCGGGGGGCGGCTACGAGCAGTACTTC.